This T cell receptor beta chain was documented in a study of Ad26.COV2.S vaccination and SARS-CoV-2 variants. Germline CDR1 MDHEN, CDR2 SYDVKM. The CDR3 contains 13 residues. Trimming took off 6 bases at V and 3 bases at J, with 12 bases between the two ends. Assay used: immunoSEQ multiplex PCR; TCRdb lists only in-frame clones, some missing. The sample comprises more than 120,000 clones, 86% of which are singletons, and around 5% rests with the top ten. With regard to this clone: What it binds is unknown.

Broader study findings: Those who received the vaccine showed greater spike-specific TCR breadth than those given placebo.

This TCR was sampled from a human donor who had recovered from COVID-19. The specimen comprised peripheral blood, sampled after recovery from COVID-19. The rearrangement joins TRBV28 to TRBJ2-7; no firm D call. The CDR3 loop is CASSEVYLYEQYF. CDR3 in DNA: TGTGCCAGCAGCGAGGTATATCTCTACGAGCAGTACTTC.